The subject of this entry is one T cell receptor beta chain. The length of the CDR3 is 16 residues. V was clipped by 0 bases and J by 2 bases, with 13 bases between them. CDR1 is LGHNA, CDR2 YNFKEQ, per germline. TCR beta was sequenced from blood CD8+ and CD4+ T cells. Isolation of CD8+ and CD4+ T cells was performed negatively, whereas enrichment of TEMRA cells was done by FACS. RNA in amounts of roughly 0.5 to 1 ug was reverse transcribed with random hexamers. Amplification of TCR beta CDR3 used immunoSEQ multiplex PCR across 54 Vbeta and 13 Jbeta. TCRdb used MiXCR to reprocess the immunoSEQ multiplex PCR reads, holding one entry per CDR3 protein. This table has roughly 110,000 distinct CDR3 sequences, 94% appearing once. The sample originates from a study of CD8 T cells in Susac syndrome.

What was sequenced was CD8+ T cells from PBMCs. This sequence was found in a human donor with Susac syndrome. The genes are TRBV4-2 and TRBJ1-2; D gene ambiguous. CDR3 coding DNA: TGTGCCAGCAGCCAAGACCGGGCCGGTGGCAACTATGGCTACACCTTC. Translation gives CASSQDRAGGNYGYTF.